This T cell receptor beta chain was sequenced during a study of blood T cells in healthy people across ages. Findings and limits, study-wide: Both higher diversity and more naive CD4+ cells marked long-lived donors when set against aged donors.

As for this clonotype: Its antigen remains unknown.

The germline CDR1 and CDR2 sequences are MNHEY and SVGEGT. Unmatched junction bases numbered 5, after V lost 2 bases and J lost 3 bases. The CDR3 runs to 15 residues. For the second PCR, which ran for 7 to 11 cycles, a sample-barcoded 5' primer and a J-beta primer mix were used. A template-switch adaptor containing 12 random nucleotides labeled each cDNA molecule. No fewer than 2.5 million CDR3-containing paired-end reads came from each sample. A single record per CDR3 protein comes from TCRdb applying MiXCR to the 5' RACE reads. The table lists roughly 680,000 distinct CDR3 sequences, more than 40% of them singletons.

The source material was blood. This rearrangement joins TRBV6-2 or TRBV6-3 to TRBJ2-7; 9 bases agree with TRBD2. This clonotype originated in a woman aged 60-70 years in good health. This chain's CDR3 is CASSYRVAGVYEQYF. Written as DNA, the CDR3 is TGTGCCAGCAGTTACAGAGTAGCGGGAGTCTACGAGCAGTACTTC.